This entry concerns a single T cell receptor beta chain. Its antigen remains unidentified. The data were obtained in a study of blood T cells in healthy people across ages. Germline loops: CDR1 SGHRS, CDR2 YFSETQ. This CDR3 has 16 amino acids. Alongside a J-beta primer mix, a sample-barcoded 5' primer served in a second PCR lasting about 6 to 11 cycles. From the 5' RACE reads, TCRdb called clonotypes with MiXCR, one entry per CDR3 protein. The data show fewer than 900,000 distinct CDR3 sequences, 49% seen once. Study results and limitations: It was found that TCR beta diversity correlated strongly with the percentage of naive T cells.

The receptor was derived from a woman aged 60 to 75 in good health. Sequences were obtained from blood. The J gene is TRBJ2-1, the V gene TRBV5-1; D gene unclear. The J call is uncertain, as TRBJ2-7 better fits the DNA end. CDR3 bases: TGCGCCAGCAGCTTGGAGGGCCTGAAATCCTACAATGAGCAGTACTTC. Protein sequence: CASSLEGLKSYNEQYF.